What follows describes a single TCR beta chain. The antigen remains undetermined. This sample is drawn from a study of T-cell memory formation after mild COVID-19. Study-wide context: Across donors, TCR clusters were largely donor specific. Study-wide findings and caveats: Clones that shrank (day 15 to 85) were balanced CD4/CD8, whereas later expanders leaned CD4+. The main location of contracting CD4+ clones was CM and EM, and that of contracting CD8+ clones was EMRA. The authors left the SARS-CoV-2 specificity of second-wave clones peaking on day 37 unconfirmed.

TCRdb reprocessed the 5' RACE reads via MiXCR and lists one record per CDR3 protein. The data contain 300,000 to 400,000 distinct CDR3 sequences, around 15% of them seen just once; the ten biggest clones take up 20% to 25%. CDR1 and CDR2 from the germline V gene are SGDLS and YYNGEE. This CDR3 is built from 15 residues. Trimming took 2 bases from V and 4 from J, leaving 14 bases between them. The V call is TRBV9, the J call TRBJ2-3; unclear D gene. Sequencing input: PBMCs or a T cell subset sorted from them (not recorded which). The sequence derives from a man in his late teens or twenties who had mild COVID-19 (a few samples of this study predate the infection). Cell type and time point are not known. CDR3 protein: CASSVLGGWADTQYF. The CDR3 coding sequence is TGTGCCAGCAGCGTTCTAGGTGGATGGGCAGATACGCAGTATTTT.